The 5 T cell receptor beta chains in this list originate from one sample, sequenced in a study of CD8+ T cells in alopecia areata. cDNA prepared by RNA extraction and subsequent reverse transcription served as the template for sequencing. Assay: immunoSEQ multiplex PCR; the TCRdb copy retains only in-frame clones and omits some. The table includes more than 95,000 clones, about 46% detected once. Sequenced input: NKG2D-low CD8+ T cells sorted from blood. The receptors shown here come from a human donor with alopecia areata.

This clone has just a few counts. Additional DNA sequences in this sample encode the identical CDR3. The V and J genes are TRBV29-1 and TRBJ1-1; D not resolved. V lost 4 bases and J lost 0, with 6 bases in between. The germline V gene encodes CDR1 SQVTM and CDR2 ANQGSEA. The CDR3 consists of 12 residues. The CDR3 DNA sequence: TGCAGCGTTGGTGGGGTGAACACTGAAGCTTTCTTT. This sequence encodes CSVGGVNTEAFF.

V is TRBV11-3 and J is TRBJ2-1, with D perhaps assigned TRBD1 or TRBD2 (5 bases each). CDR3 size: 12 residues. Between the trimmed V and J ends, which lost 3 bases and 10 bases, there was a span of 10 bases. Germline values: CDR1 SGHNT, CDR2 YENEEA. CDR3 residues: CASSFGTVEQFF. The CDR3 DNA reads TGTGCCAGCAGCTTCGGGACCGTCGAGCAGTTCTTC.

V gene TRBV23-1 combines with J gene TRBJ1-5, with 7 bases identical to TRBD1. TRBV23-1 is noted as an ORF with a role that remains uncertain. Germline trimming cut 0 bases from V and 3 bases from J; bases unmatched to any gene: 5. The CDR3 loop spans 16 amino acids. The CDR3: CASSQSRRGINQPQHF. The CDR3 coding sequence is TGCGCCAGCAGTCAATCCCGCAGGGGGATCAATCAGCCCCAGCATTTT.

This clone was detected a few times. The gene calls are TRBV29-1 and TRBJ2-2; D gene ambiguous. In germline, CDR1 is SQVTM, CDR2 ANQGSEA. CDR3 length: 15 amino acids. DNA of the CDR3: TGCATCCCACCCCCCCCGCCGGGGAACACCGGGGAGCTGTTTTTT. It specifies CIPPPPPGNTGELFF.

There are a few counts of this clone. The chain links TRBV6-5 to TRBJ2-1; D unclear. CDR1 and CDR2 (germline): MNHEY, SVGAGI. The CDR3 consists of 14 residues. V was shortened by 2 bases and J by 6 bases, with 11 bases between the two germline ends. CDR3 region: CASSYLRVGNEQFF. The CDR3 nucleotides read TGTGCCAGCAGTTACCTCCGGGTAGGCAATGAGCAGTTCTTC.